Presented here are 2 T cell receptor beta chains from one specimen sequenced in a study of human T cells and chemical hapten exposure. TCRdb redid the calling of the RACE reads with MiXCR, one entry per CDR3 protein. The sample has approximately 50,000 distinct CDR3 sequences; 8.5% to 10% are singletons. Time point reported: pre-sensitization, week 0. This sample's treatment: therapeutic diphenylcyclopropenone sensitization with weekly scalp DPC. Extraction yielded total RNA from whole blood (unfractionated). This specimen was whole blood, taken in connection with sensitization to the hapten diphenylcyclopropenone (DPC). All receptors come from a woman younger than 45 with alopecia areata. Some clones in this sample may be carry-over from other donors' samples.

This clonotype was found a few times. The rearrangement uses TRBV6-5 and TRBJ2-4, with 8 positions matching TRBD2. The CDR3 consists of 16 residues. CDR1 and CDR2 from the germline V gene are MNHEY and SVGAGI. The J segment lost 8 bases and the V segment lost 0 bases, leaving 9 bases of the junction unmatched. This chain's CDR3 is CASSYSIAGIADIQYF. CDR3 nucleotide sequence: TGTGCCAGCAGTTACTCGATAGCGGGGATCGCGGACATTCAGTACTTC.

This clonotype was counted between two and nine times. This chain links TRBV28 with TRBJ1-5, with a possible D match to TRBD1 (5 bases). The CDR3 has 14 residues. Deletions cut 1 base from V and 7 bases from J, with 11 bases between. Germline assignment: CDR1 MDHEN and CDR2 SYDVKM. CDR3 sequence reads: CASSLFQGPQPQHF. CDR3 nucleotides: TGTGCCAGCAGTTTATTCCAGGGTCCCCAGCCCCAGCATTTT.